A selection of T cell receptor beta chains follows, all from one sample in a study of response to subunit inactivated influenza vaccine. Each CDR3 protein gets one entry after TCRdb re-called the RT-PCR reads with MiXCR. This table holds 500,000 to 600,000 distinct CDR3 sequences, approximately 7.1% found once. This specimen consisted of PBMCs from blood, obtained around 2 years after vaccination. All receptors come from a man aged 45 to 70 who received an inactivated influenza vaccine. The conserved cysteine and the conserved F or W are not part of the CDR3 here. The D gene is left open where the match is weak. Clone size is given for some rows only: seen once, a few or many times, or a class if the clone is expanded.

cdr3_length	v_call	j_call	clone_size	d_call	cdr3_aa
13	TRBV12-3/TRBV12-4	TRBJ1-3	NA	NA	ASSLRGTSGNTIY
14	TRBV12-3/TRBV12-4	TRBJ2-2	few	TRBD2	ASSTVAGGRTGELF
14	TRBV20-1	TRBJ1-1	few	TRBD1	SAKSGQGVLNTEAF
12	TRBV29-1	TRBJ2-5	NA	NA	SVEVLGYQETQY
9	TRBV5-1	TRBJ2-7	medium-sized	NA	ASSDLYEQY
13	TRBV12-3/TRBV12-4	TRBJ2-2	few	NA	ASRRRTANTGELF
13	TRBV4-2	TRBJ2-2	few	NA	ASSQDLAFTGELF
13	TRBV10-3	TRBJ2-3	NA	NA	AISETGPHTDTQY
13	TRBV7-2	TRBJ1-4	NA	NA	ASSLGTSRGEKLF
13	TRBV4-1	TRBJ2-1	NA	NA	ASSQDPRGYNEQF
14	TRBV4-2	TRBJ2-1	NA	TRBD2	ASSQPGTSGYNEQF
14	TRBV19	TRBJ2-6	NA	NA	ASSIASGSGANVLT
13	TRBV25-1	TRBJ1-6	few	TRBD1	ASSNQGTANSPLH
16	TRBV5-4	TRBJ2-3	few	NA	ASSLTIRTIRGTDTQY
17	TRBV11-2	TRBJ2-1	few	TRBD2	ASSSLGLAGGPGEYEQF
13	TRBV2	TRBJ1-2	few	NA	ASSEVPTPGAGYT
12	TRBV27	TRBJ2-1	NA	TRBD2	ASSKSGSFNEQF
14	TRBV4-3	TRBJ1-3	NA	NA	ASSQSSTPSGNTIY
9	TRBV6-2/TRBV6-3	TRBJ2-7	many	NA	ASRQVYEQY
12	TRBV6-5	TRBJ2-7	few	NA	ASSYSADSYEQY
12	TRBV5-6	TRBJ2-1	NA	NA	ASSLGRISYEQF
14	TRBV7-6	TRBJ2-4	few	NA	ASSPVPFSSKNIQY